The entry below describes one T cell receptor (beta chain). Its antigen is unknown. These data are taken from a study of radiotherapy plus CTLA-4 blockade in lung cancer. Whole-study findings and limits: There was expansion of tumor-derived TCR clones in blood after radiotherapy plus ipilimumab. In blood, early T cell clone dynamics reportedly predicted response best, together with interferon-beta.

Chemo-refractory metastatic non-small-cell lung cancer patients were treated with focal radiation plus CTLA-4 blockade with ipilimumab. This table comes from immunoSEQ multiplex PCR, and its TCRdb copy is limited to in-frame clones, with some not included. In the table there are about 40,000 clones, roughly three quarters of which are singletons. The V gene's germline CDR1 is LGHNA and CDR2 YNFKEQ. This CDR3 region has 15 residues. V lost 5 bases, J lost 3 bases, and 17 bases lay in between. The rearrangement links TRBV4-2 to TRBJ2-7; D may be TRBD2 (7 bases). The sequencing here drew on peripheral blood, taken from a patient treated with radiotherapy plus ipilimumab. The sequence was collected from a human donor with non-small cell lung cancer that progressed on radiotherapy plus ipilimumab. In DNA form, the CDR3 reads TGTGCCAGCAGCGAGGAGGGGGGGTCCTACTACGAGCAGTACTTC. This codes for CASSEEGGSYYEQYF.